Sequencing of this T cell receptor (beta chain) was carried out in a study of blood T cell repertoires in COVID-19. Across the whole study: Sources were T cells, B-cell-depleted T cells, or PBMCs; the material itself was cDNA or gDNA.

The method was immunoSEQ multiplex PCR; TCRdb's version includes in-frame clones alone and lacks a portion of them. The sample lists 200,000 or so clones; 80% to 90% were seen once. The CDR3 length is 18 residues. J was trimmed by 2 bases and V by 2 bases; bases with no gene match: 10. Germline CDR1 and CDR2: LGHDT and YNNKEL (reference sequence). This clonotype was sampled from a woman in her 70s with active or convalescent COVID-19. The chain carries TRBV3-1 (or the pseudogene TRBV3-2) and TRBJ2-1, with 9 bases matching TRBD2. Sequences were obtained from peripheral blood. The DNA of the CDR3 is TGTGCCAGCAGCCAAAGAGCGGGAGGCGGGAGGGCCTACAATGAGCAGTTCTTC. Protein sequence: CASSQRAGGGRAYNEQFF.